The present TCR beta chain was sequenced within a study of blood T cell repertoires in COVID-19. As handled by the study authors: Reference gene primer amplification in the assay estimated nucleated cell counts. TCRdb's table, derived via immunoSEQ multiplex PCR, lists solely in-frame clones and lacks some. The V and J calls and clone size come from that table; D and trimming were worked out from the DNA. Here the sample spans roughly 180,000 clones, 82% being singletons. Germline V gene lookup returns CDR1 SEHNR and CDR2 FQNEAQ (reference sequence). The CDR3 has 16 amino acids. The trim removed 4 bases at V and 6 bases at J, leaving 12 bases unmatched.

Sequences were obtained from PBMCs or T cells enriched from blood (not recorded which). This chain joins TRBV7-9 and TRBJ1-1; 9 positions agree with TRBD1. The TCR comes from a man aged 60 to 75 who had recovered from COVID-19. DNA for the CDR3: TGTGCCAGCAGCTCCAGTCTGACAGGGGGGATCCCTGAAGCTTTCTTT. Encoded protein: CASSSSLTGGIPEAFF.